Below are 7 T cell receptor beta chains sequenced from a single sample in a study of Ad26.COV2.S vaccination and SARS-CoV-2 variants. Data came from immunoSEQ multiplex PCR; TCRdb stores just in-frame clones and leaves some out. The repertoire holds around 240,000 clones, with 70% to 90% as singletons. As to treatment: roughly 19 received Ad26.COV2.S at low or high dose, single or two shots; about 5 received placebo; per-sample allocation not given. Specimens were obtained on day 63 following the first vaccine or placebo injection. Sequencing used peripheral blood, obtained in a trial of Ad26.COV2.S vaccine versus placebo. The receptors were sampled from a person between 18 and 59 years old who received the Ad26.COV2.S COVID-19 vaccine or a placebo.

This sequence joins TRBV24-1 and TRBJ2-1; the D is unclear. Germline-derived CDR1 and CDR2 are KGHDR and SFDVKD. The CDR3 is 11 amino acids. The ends were cut back, 7 bases at V and 6 bases at J, with 6 bases in the middle. CDR3 nucleotide sequence: TGTGCCACCAGCTTGCTCAATGAGCAGTTCTTC. It yields the protein CATSLLNEQFF.

The chain combines TRBV11-2 with TRBJ2-1; D may match TRBD1 or TRBD2 (6 bases each). The ends were cut back, 0 bases at V and 6 bases at J, with 15 bases in the middle. The CDR3 sequence is 16 residues long. Germline loops: CDR1 SGHAT, CDR2 FQNNGV. The CDR3 coding sequence is TGTGCCAGCAGCTTAGATAGGGGGAGGCTGAGCAATGAGCAGTTCTTC. Translated: CASSLDRGRLSNEQFF.

This CDR3 reads CASSRSGGNQPQHF. The CDR3 DNA sequence: TGTGCCAGCAGCCGTTCGGGTGGAAACCAGCCCCAGCATTTT. The chain carries TRBV7-2 and TRBJ1-5; D not certain. Trimming removed 5 bases from V and 7 bases from J, with 15 bases in between. Germline CDR1 and CDR2: SGHTA and FQGNSA. The CDR3 consists of 14 residues.

This clone was counted only a few times. The chain employs TRBV10-2 and TRBJ1-2; no firm D call. V was shortened by 3 bases and J by 7 bases, with 9 bases between the two germline ends. Germline CDR1 reads WSHSY; CDR2 reads SAAADI. The CDR3 contains 12 residues. CDR3 protein: CASSDFALGYTF. The CDR3 DNA is TGCGCCAGCAGTGATTTTGCGCTTGGCTACACCTTC.

A single count supports this clone. The genes are TRBV9 and TRBJ2-3, with a tentative D call TRBD2 (6 bases). This CDR3 has 15 residues. V was shortened by 4 bases and J by 1 base, with 13 bases between the two germline ends. Germline lookup yields CDR1 SGDLS and CDR2 YYNGEE. CDR3: CASSFRSGGTDTQYF. As DNA, the CDR3 is TGTGCCAGCAGCTTCCGATCGGGGGGCACAGATACGCAGTATTTT.

The V gene is TRBV6-5, the J gene TRBJ1-4; 8 nucleotides line up with TRBD1. Germline-derived CDR1 and CDR2 are MNHEY and SVGAGI. The length of the CDR3 is 14 residues. V was clipped by 7 bases and J by 8 bases; unmatched bases: 9. In DNA form, the CDR3 reads TGTGCCAGCACTCCGACAGGGGAGGGGGAAAAACTGTTTTTT. Translated, it gives CASTPTGEGEKLFF.

The chain carries TRBV19 and TRBJ2-5; D remains ambiguous. With 3 bases removed from V and 4 bases from J, the gap between germline ends came to 12 bases. CDR3 length: 14 amino acids. Per germline, CDR1 LNHDA and CDR2 SQIVND (reference sequence). The CDR3 coding sequence is TGTGCCAGTAGTATGGGAACGAGCCCAGAGACCCAGTACTTC. Translation: CASSMGTSPETQYF.